These 8 T cell receptor beta chains came from one sample sequenced in a study of siplizumab effects on memory and regulatory T cells. The data were produced by immunoSEQ multiplex PCR, yet TCRdb's version contains in-frame clones alone and is incomplete. Among more than 85,000 clones, roughly 94% were seen once, and the ten largest hold over 0.55%. Sequenced input: Tregs sorted from blood. The receptor set was obtained from a human donor in good health.

CDR3 residues: CASSIRSRGNTEAFF. The CDR3 region has the DNA TGTGCCAGTAGTATCCGAAGTAGGGGGAACACTGAAGCTTTCTTT. V and J are TRBV19 and TRBJ1-1, with a possible D match to TRBD1 (5 bases). Between the trimmed V and J ends, which lost 3 bases and 1 base, there was a span of 12 bases. The CDR3 is 15 amino acids. The germline V gene has CDR1 LNHDA and CDR2 SQIVND (reference sequence).

The gene calls are TRBV19 and TRBJ1-1; TRBD1 might be the D (5 bases). Trimming removed 8 bases at V and 6 bases at J, with 19 bases between. The CDR3 has 14 amino acids. CDR1 and CDR2 (germline): LNHDA, SQIVND (reference sequence). CDR3 DNA: TGTGCCAGTGGGGGGGGGAGTACAAACTCTGAAGCTTTCTTT. Protein sequence: CASGGGSTNSEAFF.

This clone was detected only a few times. The genes are TRBV5-5 and TRBJ1-5; D remains ambiguous. This CDR3 has 15 residues. The germline V and J ends were trimmed by 0 bases and 1 base, with 8 bases remaining between them. Germline assignment: CDR1 SGHKS and CDR2 YYEKEE (reference sequence). The CDR3 nucleotides are TGTGCCAGCAGCTTGGGGACGCCGAGCAATCAGCCCCAGCATTTT. It translates to CASSLGTPSNQPQHF.

This clone was counted once. The gene calls are TRBV28 and TRBJ2-3; TRBD2 matches at 10 bases. Germline V CDR1 and CDR2: MDHEN, SYDVKM. The V and J ends lost 6 bases and 0 bases, in that order; junction bases with no gene match: 6. This CDR3 comprises 16 residues. For the CDR3, the DNA is TGTGCCAGCAGCCTAGCGGGAGTAGATAGCACAGATACGCAGTATTTT. Translated: CASSLAGVDSTDTQYF.

The chain joins TRBV28 to TRBJ2-3; 11 nucleotides line up with TRBD2. The V segment lost 6 bases and the J segment 3 bases; nucleotides outside the gene matches: 8. This CDR3 spans 16 amino acids. The V gene's germline CDR1 is MDHEN and CDR2 SYDVKM. In DNA, the CDR3 is TGTGCCAGCAGCCCCGGGACTAGCGGAATGACAGATACGCAGTATTTT. It is translated as CASSPGTSGMTDTQYF.

This clone was seen just once. The chain links TRBV6-5 to TRBJ2-1, with unresolved D. Looked up from germline, CDR1 is MNHEY and CDR2 is SVGAGI. V was clipped by 7 bases and J by 3 bases, with 4 bases between them. CDR3 length: 11 amino acids. The CDR3 sequence: CASTSYNEQFF. CDR3 bases: TGTGCCAGCACAAGCTACAATGAGCAGTTCTTC.

The J gene is TRBJ2-7, the V gene TRBV29-1, with 7 bases lining up with TRBD1. Germline V lookup: CDR1 SQVTM, CDR2 ANQGSEA. The trim removed 5 bases at V and 2 bases at J, leaving 9 bases unmatched. There are 14 residues in the CDR3. The DNA for the CDR3 is TGCAGCGTTTTACTCCAGACAGGGCCCTACGAGCAGTACTTC. This translates into CSVLLQTGPYEQYF.

This rearrangement joins TRBV28 to TRBJ1-1; D might be TRBD1 (5 bases). The CDR3 contains 15 residues. The ends were cut back, 11 bases at V and 5 bases at J, with 24 bases in the middle. From germline, CDR1 is MDHEN and CDR2 SYDVKM. This chain's CDR3 is CAVNQGVPRGTEAFF. In nucleotides, the CDR3 is TGTGCCGTGAACCAAGGGGTCCCCCGAGGGACTGAAGCTTTCTTT. The entire variable domain, with the rest obtained from reference TRBV28 and TRBJ1-1, is as follows: DVKVTQSSRYLVKRTGEKVFLECVQDMDHENMFWYRQDPGLGLRLIYFSYDVKMKEKGDIPEGYSVSREKKERFSLILESASTNQTSMYLCAVNQGVPRGTEAFFGQGTRLTVV.